What follows are 3 T cell receptor beta chains derived from one specimen sequenced in a study of a mutant IDH1 vaccine in newly diagnosed glioma. As to time point: week 47, end of study. Every single dose of the vaccine, 300 ug of mutant IDH1 20-mer peptide, came with topical imiquimod. Which antigens these TCRs recognize remains unknown. TCRdb keeps only in-frame clones here, not all; method: immunoSEQ multiplex PCR. The sample records some 87,000 clones, about 81% being singletons. Material: PBMCs, obtained from a glioma patient whose treatment included an IDH1 peptide vaccine. These receptors all come from a man in his forties with glioma.

Comments on this clone: The same CDR3 can be traced to other DNA sequences in this sample. The chain has TRBV7-9 and TRBJ2-2, with 8 bases that match TRBD2. This CDR3 is 15 amino acids long. J lost 7 bases, V lost 3 bases, and 7 bases had no gene match. Germline values: CDR1 SEHNR, CDR2 FQNEAQ (reference sequence). The CDR3 DNA reads TGTGCCAGCAGCTTGAAGCTAGCGGGCATCGGGGAGCTGTTTTTT. It translates to CASSLKLAGIGELFF.

The rearrangement links TRBV30 to TRBJ2-2; D perhaps matches TRBD1 (5 bases). The CDR3 sequence is 12 residues long. Germline V lookup: CDR1 GTSNPN, CDR2 SVGIG (reference sequence). V was cut by 4 bases and J by 8 bases, with 11 bases left in between. The CDR3 region is CAWNRLSGELFF. The CDR3 DNA sequence: TGTGCCTGGAACAGGTTGTCAGGGGAGCTGTTTTTT. The complete variable domain, with remaining parts taken from reference TRBV30 and TRBJ2-2, reads SQTIHQWPATLVQPVGSPLSLECTVEGTSNPNLYWYRQAAGRGLQLLFYSVGIGQISSEVPQNLSASRPQDRQFILSSKKLLLSDSGFYLCAWNRLSGELFFGEGSRLTVL.

The genes are TRBV19 and TRBJ2-7; maybe TRBD1 (6 bases). V lost 3 bases and J 3 bases, leaving 12 bases between the germline ends. Per germline, CDR1 LNHDA and CDR2 SQIVND (reference sequence). The CDR3 consists of 14 residues. The CDR3 spells CASSIGQLGYEQYF. DNA of the CDR3: TGTGCCAGTAGTATCGGACAGTTGGGCTACGAGCAGTACTTC.